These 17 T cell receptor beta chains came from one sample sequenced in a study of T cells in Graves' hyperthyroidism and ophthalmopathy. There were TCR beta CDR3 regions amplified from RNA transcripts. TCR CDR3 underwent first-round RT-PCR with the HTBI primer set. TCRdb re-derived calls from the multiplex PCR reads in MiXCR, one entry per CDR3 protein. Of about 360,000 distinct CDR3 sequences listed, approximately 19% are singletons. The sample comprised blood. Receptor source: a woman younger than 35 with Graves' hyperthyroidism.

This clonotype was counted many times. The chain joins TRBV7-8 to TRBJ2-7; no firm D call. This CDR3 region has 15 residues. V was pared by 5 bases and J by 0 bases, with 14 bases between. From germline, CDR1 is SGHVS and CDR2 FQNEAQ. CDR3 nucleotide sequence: TGTGCCAGCAGCCAAAGGCAGGCCCACTCCTACGAGCAGTACTTC. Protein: CASSQRQAHSYEQYF.

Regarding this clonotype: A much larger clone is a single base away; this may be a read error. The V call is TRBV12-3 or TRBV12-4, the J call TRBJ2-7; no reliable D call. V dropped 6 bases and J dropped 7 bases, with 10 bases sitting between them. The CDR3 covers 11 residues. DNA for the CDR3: TGTGCCAGCAGGGTCCCCCTGGAGCAGTACTTC. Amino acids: CASRVPLEQYF.

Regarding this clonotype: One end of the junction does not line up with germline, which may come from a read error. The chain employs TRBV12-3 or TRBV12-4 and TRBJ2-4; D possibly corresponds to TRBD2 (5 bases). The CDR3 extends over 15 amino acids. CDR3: CASSLFSLAKNIKYF. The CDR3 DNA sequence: TGTGCCAGCAGTTTGTTTAGCCTAGCCAAAAACATTAAGTACTTC.

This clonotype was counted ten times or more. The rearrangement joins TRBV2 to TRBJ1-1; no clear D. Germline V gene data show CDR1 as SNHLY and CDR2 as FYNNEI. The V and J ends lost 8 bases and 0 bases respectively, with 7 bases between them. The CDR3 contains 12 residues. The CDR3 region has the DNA TGTGCCAGCGGAAGATTGAACACTGAAGCTTTCTTT. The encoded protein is CASGRLNTEAFF.

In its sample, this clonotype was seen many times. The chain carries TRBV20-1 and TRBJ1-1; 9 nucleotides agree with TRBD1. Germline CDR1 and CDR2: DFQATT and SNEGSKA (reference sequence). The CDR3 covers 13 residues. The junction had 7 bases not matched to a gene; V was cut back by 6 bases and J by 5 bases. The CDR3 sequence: CSAPRQGGTEAFF. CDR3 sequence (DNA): TGCAGTGCGCCGAGACAGGGGGGGACTGAAGCTTTCTTT.

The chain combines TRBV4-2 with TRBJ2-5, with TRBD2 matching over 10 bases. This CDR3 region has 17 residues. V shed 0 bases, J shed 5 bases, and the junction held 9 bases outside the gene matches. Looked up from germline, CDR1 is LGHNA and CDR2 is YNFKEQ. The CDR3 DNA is TGTGCCAGCAGCCAAGATGGGAGCGGGGGGGCCGCGGAGACCCAGTACTTC. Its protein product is CASSQDGSGGAAETQYF.

This chain's CDR3 is CASSYSLGASSYEQYF. As DNA, the CDR3 is TGTGCCAGCAGTTACTCGCTCGGGGCGAGCTCCTACGAGCAGTACTTC. The chain is built from TRBV6-5 and TRBJ2-7; tentatively, D is TRBD1 or TRBD2 (5 bases each). CDR3 length equals 16 residues. V gave up 0 bases and J gave up 0 bases, with 12 bases separating them. In germline, CDR1 is MNHEY, CDR2 SVGAGI.

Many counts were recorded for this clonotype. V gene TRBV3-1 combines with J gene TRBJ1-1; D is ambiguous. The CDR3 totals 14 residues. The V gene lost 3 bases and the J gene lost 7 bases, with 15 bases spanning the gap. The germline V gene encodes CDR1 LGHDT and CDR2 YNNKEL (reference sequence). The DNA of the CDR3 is TGTGCCAGCAGCCATCGGTTTGGGTGGGATGAAGCTTTCTTT. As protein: CASSHRFGWDEAFF.

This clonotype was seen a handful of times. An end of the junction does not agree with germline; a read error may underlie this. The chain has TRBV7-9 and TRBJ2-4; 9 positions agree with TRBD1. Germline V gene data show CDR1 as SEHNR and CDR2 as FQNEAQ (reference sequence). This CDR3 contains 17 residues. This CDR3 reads CASSSDGTGSSGNIKYF. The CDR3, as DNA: TGTGCCAGCAGCTCCGACGGGACAGGGTCTAGTGGAAACATTAAGTACTTC.

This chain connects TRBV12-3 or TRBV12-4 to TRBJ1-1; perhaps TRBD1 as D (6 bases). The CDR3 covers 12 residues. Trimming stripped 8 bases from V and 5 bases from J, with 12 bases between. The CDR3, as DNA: TGTGCCAGCGAGGGGGAGGGAACTGAAGCTTTCTTT. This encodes CASEGEGTEAFF.

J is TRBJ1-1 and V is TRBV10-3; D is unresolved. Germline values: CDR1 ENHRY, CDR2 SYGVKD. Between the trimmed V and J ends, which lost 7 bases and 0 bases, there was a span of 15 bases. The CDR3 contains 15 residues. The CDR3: CAITAGFTMNTEAFF. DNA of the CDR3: TGTGCCATCACCGCGGGGTTTACAATGAACACTGAAGCTTTCTTT.

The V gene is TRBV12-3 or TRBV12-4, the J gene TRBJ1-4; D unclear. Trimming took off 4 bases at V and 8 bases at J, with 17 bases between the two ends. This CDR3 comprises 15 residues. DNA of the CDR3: TGTGCCAGCAGTTCGCCCCGCCGAGGCGGCGAAAAACTGTTTTTT. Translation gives CASSSPRRGGEKLFF.

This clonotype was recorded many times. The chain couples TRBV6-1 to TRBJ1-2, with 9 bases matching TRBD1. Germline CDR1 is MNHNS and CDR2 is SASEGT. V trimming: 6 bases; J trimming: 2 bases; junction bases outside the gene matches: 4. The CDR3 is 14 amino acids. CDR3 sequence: CASRKGQGNYGYTF. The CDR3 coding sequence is TGTGCCAGCAGAAAGGGACAGGGCAACTATGGCTACACCTTC.

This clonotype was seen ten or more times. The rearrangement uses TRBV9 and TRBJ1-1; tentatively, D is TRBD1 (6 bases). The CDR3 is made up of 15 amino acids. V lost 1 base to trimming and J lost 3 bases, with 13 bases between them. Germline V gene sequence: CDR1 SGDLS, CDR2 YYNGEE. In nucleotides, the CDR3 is TGTGCCAGCAGCGTACAAATAGCAGGGGACACTGAAGCTTTCTTT. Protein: CASSVQIAGDTEAFF.

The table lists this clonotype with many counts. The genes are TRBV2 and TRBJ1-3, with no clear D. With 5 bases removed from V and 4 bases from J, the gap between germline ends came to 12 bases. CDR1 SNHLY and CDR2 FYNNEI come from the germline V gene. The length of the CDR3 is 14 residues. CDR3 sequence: CASSTSRSGNTIYF. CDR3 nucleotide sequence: TGTGCCAGCAGTACTTCTCGGTCCGGAAACACCATATATTTT.

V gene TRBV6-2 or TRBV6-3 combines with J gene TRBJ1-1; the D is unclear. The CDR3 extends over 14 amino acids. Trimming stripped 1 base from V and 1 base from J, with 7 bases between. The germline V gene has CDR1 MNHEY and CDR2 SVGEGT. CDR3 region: CASSYLAANTEAFF. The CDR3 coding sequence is TGTGCCAGCAGTTACTTGGCAGCGAACACTGAAGCTTTCTTT.

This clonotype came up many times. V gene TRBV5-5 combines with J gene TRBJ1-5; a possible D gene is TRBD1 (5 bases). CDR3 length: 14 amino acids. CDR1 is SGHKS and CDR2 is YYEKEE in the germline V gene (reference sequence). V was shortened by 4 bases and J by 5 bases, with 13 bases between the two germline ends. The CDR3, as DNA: TGTGCCAGCAGCGAGGACACTTATCATCAGCCCCAGCATTTT. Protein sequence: CASSEDTYHQPQHF.